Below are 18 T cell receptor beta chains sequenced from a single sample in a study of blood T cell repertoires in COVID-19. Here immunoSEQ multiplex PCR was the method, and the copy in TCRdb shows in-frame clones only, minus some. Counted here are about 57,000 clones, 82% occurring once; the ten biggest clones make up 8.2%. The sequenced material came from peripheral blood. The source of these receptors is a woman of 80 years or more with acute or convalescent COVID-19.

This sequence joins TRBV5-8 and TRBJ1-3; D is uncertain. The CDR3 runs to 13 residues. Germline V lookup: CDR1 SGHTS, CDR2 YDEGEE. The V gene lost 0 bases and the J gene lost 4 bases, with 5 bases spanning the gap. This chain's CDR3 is CASSLAGGNTIYF. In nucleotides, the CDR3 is TGTGCCAGCAGCTTGGCGGGGGGAAACACCATATATTTT.

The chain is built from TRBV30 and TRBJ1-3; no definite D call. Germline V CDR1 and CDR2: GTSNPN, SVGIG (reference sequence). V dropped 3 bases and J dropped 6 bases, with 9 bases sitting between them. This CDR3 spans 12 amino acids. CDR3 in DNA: TGTGCCTGGAGCCCAACAGAAAACACCATATATTTT. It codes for CAWSPTENTIYF.

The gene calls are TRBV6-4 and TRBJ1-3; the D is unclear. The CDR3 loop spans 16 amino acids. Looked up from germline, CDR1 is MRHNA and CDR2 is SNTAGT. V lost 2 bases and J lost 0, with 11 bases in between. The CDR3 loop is CASSDPPRYSGNTIYF. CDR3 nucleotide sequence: TGTGCCAGCAGTGACCCTCCTAGGTACTCTGGAAACACCATATATTTT.

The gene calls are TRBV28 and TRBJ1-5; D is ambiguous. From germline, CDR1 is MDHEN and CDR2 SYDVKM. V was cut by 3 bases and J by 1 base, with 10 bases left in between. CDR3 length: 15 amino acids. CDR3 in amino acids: CASSFGRHSNQPQHF. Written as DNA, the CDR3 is TGTGCCAGCAGTTTCGGCAGGCACAGCAATCAGCCCCAGCATTTT.

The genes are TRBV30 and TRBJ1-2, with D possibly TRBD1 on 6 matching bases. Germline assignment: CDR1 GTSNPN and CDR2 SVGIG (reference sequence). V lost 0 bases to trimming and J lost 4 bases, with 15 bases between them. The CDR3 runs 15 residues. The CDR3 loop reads CAWSVQQGPSYGYTF. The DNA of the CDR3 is TGTGCCTGGAGTGTACAACAGGGACCCTCCTATGGCTACACCTTC.

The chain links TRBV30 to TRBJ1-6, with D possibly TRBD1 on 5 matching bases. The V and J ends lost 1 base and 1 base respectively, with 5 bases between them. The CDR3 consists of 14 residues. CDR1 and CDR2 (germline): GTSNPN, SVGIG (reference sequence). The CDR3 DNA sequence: TGTGCCTGGAGTGGACAGTCCTATAATTCACCCCTCCACTTT. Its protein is CAWSGQSYNSPLHF.

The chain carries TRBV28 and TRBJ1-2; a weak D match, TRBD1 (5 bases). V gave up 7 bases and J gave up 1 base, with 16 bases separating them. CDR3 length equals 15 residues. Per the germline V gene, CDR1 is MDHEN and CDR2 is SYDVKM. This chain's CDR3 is CASTWGDRNNYGYTF. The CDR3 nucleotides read TGTGCCAGCACCTGGGGTGACAGAAATAACTATGGCTACACCTTC.

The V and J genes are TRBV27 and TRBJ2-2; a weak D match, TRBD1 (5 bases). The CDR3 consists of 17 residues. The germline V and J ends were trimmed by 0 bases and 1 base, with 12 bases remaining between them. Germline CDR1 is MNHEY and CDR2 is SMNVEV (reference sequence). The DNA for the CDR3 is TGTGCCAGCAGTTTATCCACAGGCACCCTGAACACCGGGGAGCTGTTTTTT. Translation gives CASSLSTGTLNTGELFF.

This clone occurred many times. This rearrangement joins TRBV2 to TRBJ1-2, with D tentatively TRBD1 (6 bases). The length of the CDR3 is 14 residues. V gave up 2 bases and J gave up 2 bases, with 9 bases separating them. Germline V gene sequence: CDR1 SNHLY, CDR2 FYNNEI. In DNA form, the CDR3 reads TGTGCCAGCAGTGAATGGGGGCCCAACTATGGCTACACCTTC. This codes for CASSEWGPNYGYTF.

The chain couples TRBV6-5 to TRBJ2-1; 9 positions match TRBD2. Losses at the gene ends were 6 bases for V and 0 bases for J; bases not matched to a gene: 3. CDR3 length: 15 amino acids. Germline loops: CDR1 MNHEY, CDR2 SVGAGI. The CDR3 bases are TGTGCCAGCAGCCTTAGCGGGAGCTCCTACAATGAGCAGTTCTTC. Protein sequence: CASSLSGSSYNEQFF.

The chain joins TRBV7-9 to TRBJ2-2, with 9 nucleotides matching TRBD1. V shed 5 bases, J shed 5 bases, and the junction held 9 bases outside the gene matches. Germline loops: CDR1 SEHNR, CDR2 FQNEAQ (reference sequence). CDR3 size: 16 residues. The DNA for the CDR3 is TGTGCCAGCAGCCCCTGGACAGGGGTAACGACCGGGGAGCTGTTTTTT. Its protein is CASSPWTGVTTGELFF.

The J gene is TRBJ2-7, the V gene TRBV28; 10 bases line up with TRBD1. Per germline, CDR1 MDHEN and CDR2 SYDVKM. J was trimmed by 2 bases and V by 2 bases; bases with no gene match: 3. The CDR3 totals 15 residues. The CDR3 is CASSLLGQGAYEQYF. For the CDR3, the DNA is TGTGCCAGCAGTTTACTAGGACAGGGGGCCTACGAGCAGTACTTC.

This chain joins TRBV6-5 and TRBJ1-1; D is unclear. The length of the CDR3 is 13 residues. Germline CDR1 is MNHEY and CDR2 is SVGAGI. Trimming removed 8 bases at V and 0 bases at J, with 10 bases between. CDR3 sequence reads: CASVVILNTEAFF. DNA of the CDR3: TGTGCCAGCGTCGTTATCCTGAACACTGAAGCTTTCTTT.

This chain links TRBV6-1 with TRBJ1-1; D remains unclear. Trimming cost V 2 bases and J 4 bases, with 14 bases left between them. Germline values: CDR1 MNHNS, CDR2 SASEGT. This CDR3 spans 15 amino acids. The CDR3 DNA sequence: TGTGCCAGCAGTGAATCCGGGAAGTTCGGCACTGAAGCTTTCTTT. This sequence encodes CASSESGKFGTEAFF.

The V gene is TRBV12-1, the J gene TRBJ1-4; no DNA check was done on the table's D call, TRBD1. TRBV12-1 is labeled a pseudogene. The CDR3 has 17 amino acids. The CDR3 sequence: CASSLPTGGATNEKLFF. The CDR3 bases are TGTGCCAGCAGCTTACCGACAGGGGGCGCAACTAATGAAAAACTGTTTTTT.

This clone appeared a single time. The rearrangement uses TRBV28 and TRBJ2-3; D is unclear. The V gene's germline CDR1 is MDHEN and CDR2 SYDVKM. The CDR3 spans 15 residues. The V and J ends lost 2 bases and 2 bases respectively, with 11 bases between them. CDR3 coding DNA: TGTGCCAGCAGTTTACCCCTCCACTACACAGATACGCAGTATTTT. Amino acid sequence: CASSLPLHYTDTQYF.

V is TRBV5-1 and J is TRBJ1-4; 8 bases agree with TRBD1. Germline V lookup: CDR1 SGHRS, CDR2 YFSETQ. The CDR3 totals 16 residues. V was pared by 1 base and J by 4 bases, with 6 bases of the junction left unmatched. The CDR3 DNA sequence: TGCGCCAGCAGCTTGAAAGGACAGGGCATTAATGAAAAACTGTTTTTT. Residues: CASSLKGQGINEKLFF.

CDR3 sequence (DNA): TGTGCCAGCAGTTTTCCAGCGGGGGGCCAAGAGACCCAGTACTTC. As protein: CASSFPAGGQETQYF. V usage is TRBV28 and J usage is TRBJ2-5; 9 nucleotides line up with TRBD2. With 3 bases clipped from V and 1 base from J, the junction kept 3 bases outside the gene matches. CDR3 length: 15 residues. Germline V CDR1 and CDR2: MDHEN, SYDVKM.